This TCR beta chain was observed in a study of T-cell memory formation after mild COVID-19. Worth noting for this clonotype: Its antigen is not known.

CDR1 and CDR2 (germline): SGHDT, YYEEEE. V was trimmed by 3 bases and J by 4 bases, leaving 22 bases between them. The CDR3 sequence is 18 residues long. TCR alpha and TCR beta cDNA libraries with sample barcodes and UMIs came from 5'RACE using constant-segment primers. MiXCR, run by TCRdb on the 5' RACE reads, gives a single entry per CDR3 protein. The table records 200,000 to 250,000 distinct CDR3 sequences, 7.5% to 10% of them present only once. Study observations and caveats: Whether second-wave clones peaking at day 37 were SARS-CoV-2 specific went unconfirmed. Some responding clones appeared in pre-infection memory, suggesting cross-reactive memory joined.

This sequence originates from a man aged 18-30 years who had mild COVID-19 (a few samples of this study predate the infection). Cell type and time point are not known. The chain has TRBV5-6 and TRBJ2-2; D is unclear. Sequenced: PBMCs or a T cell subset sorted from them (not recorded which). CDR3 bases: TGTGCCAGCAGCTATTATACCATTTCAAGAGAAGGCACCGGGGAGCTGTTTTTT. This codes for CASSYYTISREGTGELFF.